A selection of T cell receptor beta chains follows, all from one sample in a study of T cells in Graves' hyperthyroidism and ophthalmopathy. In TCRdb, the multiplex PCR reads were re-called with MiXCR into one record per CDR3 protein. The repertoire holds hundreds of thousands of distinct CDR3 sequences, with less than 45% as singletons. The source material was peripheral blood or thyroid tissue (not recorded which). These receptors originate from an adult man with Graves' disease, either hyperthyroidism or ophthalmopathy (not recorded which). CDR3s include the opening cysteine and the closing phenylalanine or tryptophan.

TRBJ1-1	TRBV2	CASKLAGMGTEAFF
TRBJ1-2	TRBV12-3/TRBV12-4	CASSPHQGQGARGYTF
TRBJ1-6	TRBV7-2	CASRKEGFNSPLHF
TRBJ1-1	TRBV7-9	CASSPDRGQGGTEAFF
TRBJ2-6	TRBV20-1	CSAAGQGSSGANVLTF
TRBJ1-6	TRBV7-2	CASSFSDLQGAGSPLHF
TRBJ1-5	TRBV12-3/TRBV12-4	CASSSGQFLAQPQHF
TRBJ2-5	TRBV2	CASSYGRAQETQYF
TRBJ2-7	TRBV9	CASSEIGGEAEQYF
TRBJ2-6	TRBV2	CASRPDRGNVLTF
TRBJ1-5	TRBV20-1	CSASSYSNQPQHF
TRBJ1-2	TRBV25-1	CASSLQGAVTF
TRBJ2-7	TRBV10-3	CASRGTDYYEQYF
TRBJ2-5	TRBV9	CASSVEVVPTMETQYF
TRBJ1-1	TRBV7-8	CASSPRQGTTRMNTEAFF
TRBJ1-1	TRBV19	CASSIDITGPTEAFF
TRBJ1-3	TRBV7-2	CASSQFSGNTIYF
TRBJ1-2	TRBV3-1	CASSQGQTGGFYGYTF
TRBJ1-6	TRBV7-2	CASSLGPGADSPLHF
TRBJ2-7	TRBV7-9	CASSFLPGPSYEQYF
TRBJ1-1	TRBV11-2	CASTRNTKAFF
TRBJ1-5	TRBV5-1	CASSLDGGRDQPQHF
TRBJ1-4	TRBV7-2	CASSPSQGPANEKLFF
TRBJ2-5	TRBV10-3	CAISDSRLETQYF
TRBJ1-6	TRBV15	CATSSRTGAAPLHF